This TCR beta chain was identified in a study of cytomegalovirus exposure and HLA in healthy donors. In regard to this clone: Its antigen is not identified.

The assay was immunoSEQ multiplex PCR, and TCRdb's table has in-frame clones only and misses some. The sample comprises about 160,000 clones, roughly 86% of which are singletons, and under 13% rests with the top ten. Whole-study findings and limits: In vitro, a few CMV-associated chains proved specific for CMV antigens. High specificity and sensitivity for cytomegalovirus status were reported for the classifier. Most TCR sequences were uncommon, yet certain public TCRs appeared in many donors.

Trimming stripped 7 bases from V and 1 base from J, with 15 bases between. The CDR3 length is 15 residues. CDR1 is LNHDA, CDR2 SQIVND, per germline (reference sequence). The donors were in the roughly 120-subject validation cohort; that cohort was separate from the approximately 700-subject first cohort. Sequenced: PBMCs. The chain joins TRBV19 to TRBJ2-3; tentative D call: TRBD2 (5 bases). This TCR was recovered from a woman aged 18-30 years in good health and CMV-seropositive. CDR3 residues: CASKLYDGGTDTQYF. The DNA of the CDR3 is TGTGCCAGTAAACTCTATGACGGGGGCACAGATACGCAGTATTTT.